This T cell receptor beta chain emerged from a study of technical replicates of blood from a few donors. Concerning this clone itself: This CDR3 is also generated by other DNA sequences in the sample.

V lost 2 bases and J 0 bases, leaving 4 bases between the germline ends. The CDR3 extends over 13 amino acids. Germline V gene data show CDR1 as MNHEY and CDR2 as SMNVEV (reference sequence). Measured with immunoSEQ multiplex PCR; TCRdb has only the in-frame clones, and not every one. The data show around 80,000 clones, roughly 94% seen once. The rearrangement links TRBV27 to TRBJ1-1; D remains ambiguous. This TCR was recovered from a human donor in good health. Material for sequencing was T cells isolated from PBMCs. This chain's CDR3 is CASSLQVNTEAFF. The CDR3 nucleotides read TGTGCCAGCAGTTTACAGGTGAACACTGAAGCTTTCTTT.